This entry lists 27 T cell receptor beta chains sequenced from one sample in a study of CD39 and CD103 CD8 tumor-infiltrating T cells. The assay was immunoSEQ multiplex PCR, and TCRdb's table has in-frame clones only and misses some. The sample shows around 3,400 clones, about 60% of them seen only once. Sequences were obtained from CD39- CD103- CD8+ T cells sorted from the tumor. Subset of the sample: CD103-CD39- double-negative CD45RA- CD8 T cells. These receptors were obtained from a human donor with head and neck squamous cell carcinoma.

This sequence joins TRBV7-9 and TRBJ2-5, with 9 nucleotides matching TRBD1. This CDR3 contains 15 residues. CDR1 and CDR2 (germline): SEHNR, FQNEAQ (reference sequence). With V trimmed by 6 bases and J by 5 bases, 10 bases remained unmatched. CDR3 in DNA: TGTGCCAGCAGACAGGGACAGGGTGTCCCTGAGACCCAGTACTTC. Its translation is CASRQGQGVPETQYF.

The gene calls are TRBV5-6 and TRBJ2-3; the match to TRBD2 covers 10 bases. V gave up 2 bases and J gave up 2 bases; unmatched junction bases: 14. The CDR3 extends over 19 amino acids. Germline-derived CDR1 and CDR2 are SGHDT and YYEEEE. CDR3 loop: CASSFTFTSSGGYTDTQYF. The CDR3 DNA sequence: TGTGCCAGCAGCTTCACATTTACCTCTAGCGGGGGTTACACAGATACGCAGTATTTT.

This clone was observed a single time. The chain recombines TRBV7-2 with TRBJ2-7; no clear D gene. CDR1 is SGHTA, CDR2 FQGNSA, per germline. This CDR3 region has 15 residues. Between the trimmed V and J ends, which lost 3 bases and 0 bases, there was a span of 12 bases. The CDR3 coding sequence is TGTGCCAGCAGCTTTTTTCTAGGAATCTCCTACGAGCAGTACTTC. Translating gives CASSFFLGISYEQYF.

This chain links TRBV28 with TRBJ2-5; D not resolved. Germline assignment: CDR1 MDHEN and CDR2 SYDVKM. Trimming removed 5 bases at V and 0 bases at J, with 10 bases between. The CDR3 sequence is 14 residues long. CDR3: CASSQVANQETQYF. The CDR3 DNA reads as TGTGCCAGCAGTCAAGTGGCAAACCAAGAGACCCAGTACTTC.

In this sample, this clone is medium-sized (0.01 to 0.1%). This chain connects TRBV13 to TRBJ2-3; 11 positions agree with TRBD1. Germline loops: CDR1 PRHDT, CDR2 FYEKMQ (reference sequence). V dropped 3 bases and J dropped 5; count of bases not matched to a gene: 4. The CDR3 has 15 amino acids. Here the CDR3 reads CASSFGTGGLDTQYF. In DNA form, the CDR3 reads TGTGCCAGCAGCTTCGGGACAGGGGGATTAGATACGCAGTATTTT.

This sequence joins TRBV9 and TRBJ1-3; a possible D gene is TRBD1 (5 bases). This CDR3 comprises 17 residues. The germline V and J ends were trimmed by 0 bases and 0 bases, with 13 bases remaining between them. Germline assignment: CDR1 SGDLS and CDR2 YYNGEE. CDR3 amino acids: CASSVEAAGGSGNTIYF. The CDR3 DNA follows: TGTGCCAGCAGCGTAGAGGCAGCGGGGGGCTCTGGAAACACCATATATTTT. Combining the CDR3 with reference TRBV9 and TRBJ1-3 gives the whole variable domain DSGVTQTPKHLITATGQRVTLRCSPRSGDLSVYWYQQSLDQGLQFLIQYYNGEERAKGNILERFSAQQFPDLHSELNLSSLELGDSALYFCASSVEAAGGSGNTIYFGEGSWLTVV.

The rearrangement joins TRBV6-5 to TRBJ2-7, with no clear D. This CDR3 is built from 13 residues. Germline CDR1 is MNHEY and CDR2 is SVGAGI. Trimming took 1 base from V and 0 from J, leaving 4 bases between them. The CDR3 nucleotides are TGTGCCAGCAGTTACTACGCCTCCTACGAGCAGTACTTC. Its translation: CASSYYASYEQYF.

This clone was counted a single time. V and J are TRBV9 and TRBJ2-3, with 7 bases identical to TRBD1. Germline lookup yields CDR1 SGDLS and CDR2 YYNGEE. V gave up 5 bases and J gave up 2 bases; unmatched junction bases: 11. This CDR3 contains 16 residues. In nucleotides, the CDR3 is TGTGCCAGCAGTCACGACAGGGCAGGACCCACAGATACGCAGTATTTT. Its translation: CASSHDRAGPTDTQYF. The full variable domain, with the rest looked up from reference TRBV9 and TRBJ2-3, is DSGVTQTPKHLITATGQRVTLRCSPRSGDLSVYWYQQSLDQGLQFLIQYYNGEERAKGNILERFSAQQFPDLHSELNLSSLELGDSALYFCASSHDRAGPTDTQYFGPGTRLTVL.

The V gene is TRBV4-3, the J gene TRBJ1-2, with unresolved D. Germline CDR1 and CDR2: LGHNA and YSLEER. V was clipped by 0 bases and J by 5 bases, with 10 bases between them. The CDR3 is 14 residues long. CDR3 sequence (DNA): TGCGCCAGCAGCCAAGATTACAGCACATATGGCTACACCTTC. It specifies CASSQDYSTYGYTF.

This chain's CDR3 is CASSPGASGANVLTF. Written as DNA, the CDR3 is TGTGCCAGCAGTCCCGGGGCCTCTGGGGCCAACGTCCTGACTTTC. This chain links TRBV6-5 with TRBJ2-6; tentatively, D is TRBD1 or TRBD2 (5 bases each). Germline assignment: CDR1 MNHEY and CDR2 SVGAGI. With 5 bases removed from V and 0 bases from J, the gap between germline ends came to 8 bases. The CDR3 runs to 15 residues.

A note on this clone: At one boundary the junction diverges from the germline segment, which might be a read error. The V gene is TRBV7-7, the J gene TRBJ2-5, with no clear D. This CDR3 is 14 amino acids long. Germline CDR1 SSHAT, CDR2 FNYEAQ (reference sequence). In nucleotides, the CDR3 is TGTGCTAGCAGCTTAGCTTGGGTCGGGGAGACCCAGTACTTC. This sequence encodes CASSLAWVGETQYF.

V is TRBV7-9 and J is TRBJ1-2; no reliable D call. From germline, CDR1 is SEHNR and CDR2 FQNEAQ (reference sequence). V lost 1 base to trimming and J lost 2 bases, with 11 bases between them. The CDR3 contains 15 residues. CDR3 sequence reads: CASSLVPGSNYGYTF. DNA of the CDR3: TGTGCCAGCAGCTTAGTGCCAGGATCAAACTATGGCTACACCTTC.

The V and J genes are TRBV6-1 and TRBJ2-1, with 10 bases aligning to TRBD1. The length of the CDR3 is 15 residues. Germline lookup yields CDR1 MNHNS and CDR2 SASEGT. V dropped 6 bases and J dropped 1; count of bases not matched to a gene: 3. CDR3 DNA: TGTGCCAGCAGGGGACAGGGGAGGTCCTACAATGAGCAGTTCTTC. Translation gives CASRGQGRSYNEQFF.

The CDR3, as DNA: TGTGCCAGCAGTTATACAGACGAGCAGTACTTC. Translated: CASSYTDEQYF. The J gene is TRBJ2-7, the V gene TRBV7-2; no clear D. Germline CDR1 and CDR2: SGHTA and FQGNSA. The CDR3 totals 11 residues. V was trimmed by 6 bases and J by 5 bases, leaving 8 bases between them.

This clone has a handful of counts. The chain recombines TRBV27 with TRBJ2-5, with D possibly being TRBD1 (6 bases). V lost 5 bases to trimming and J lost 0 bases, with 10 bases between them. The V gene's germline CDR1 is MNHEY and CDR2 SMNVEV (reference sequence). The CDR3 covers 14 residues. The DNA for the CDR3 is TGTGCCAGCAGTCCGCGGACAGACCAAGAGACCCAGTACTTC. Amino acids: CASSPRTDQETQYF.

The J gene is TRBJ1-1, the V gene TRBV27; TRBD1 matches at 7 bases. Germline lookup yields CDR1 MNHEY and CDR2 SMNVEV (reference sequence). J gave up 7 bases and V 2 bases, and 7 bases lay outside the gene matches. This CDR3 comprises 14 residues. The CDR3 protein is CASSLTLYRGEAFF. CDR3 nucleotides: TGTGCCAGCAGTTTAACCCTTTACAGGGGTGAAGCTTTCTTT.

This clone has only one observation. This chain connects TRBV18 to TRBJ2-7, with D unclear. The ends were cut back, 2 bases at V and 5 bases at J, with 10 bases in the middle. Per germline, CDR1 KGHSH and CDR2 LQKENI. The CDR3 contains 13 residues. The CDR3 region has the DNA TGTGCCAGCTCACCATTGGCGATCCACGAGCAGTACTTC. This sequence encodes CASSPLAIHEQYF.

CDR3 amino acids: CASSLAGTGSSPLHF. The CDR3 region has the DNA TGTGCCAGCAGCTTGGCTGGGACAGGTTCTTCACCCCTCCACTTT. V is TRBV5-5 and J is TRBJ1-6, with 8 bases matching TRBD1. Germline CDR1 SGHKS, CDR2 YYEKEE (reference sequence). CDR3 length: 15 amino acids. V shed 0 bases and J 9 bases; nucleotides not matched to a gene: 5.

The CDR3 reads CASSFLWGSPLHF. For the CDR3, the DNA is TGTGCCAGCAGTTTTTTGTGGGGTTCACCCCTCCACTTT. The chain recombines TRBV27 with TRBJ1-6; D uncertain. The germline V gene encodes CDR1 MNHEY and CDR2 SMNVEV (reference sequence). The V and J ends lost 3 bases and 9 bases respectively, with 9 bases between them. This CDR3 contains 13 residues.

The chain combines TRBV15 with TRBJ2-1; D gene ambiguous. V was shortened by 5 bases and J by 5 bases, with 13 bases between the two germline ends. The CDR3 is 14 residues long. The germline V gene has CDR1 LNHNV and CDR2 YYDKDF (reference sequence). CDR3 DNA sequence: TGTGCCACCAGCTTCATTCTGGACGACAATGAGCAGTTCTTC. Its protein product is CATSFILDDNEQFF.

By its share, this clone is large. This chain links TRBV7-9 with TRBJ2-3; unclear D gene. In germline, CDR1 is SEHNR, CDR2 FQNEAQ (reference sequence). V dropped 1 base and J dropped 4 bases, with 3 bases sitting between them. This CDR3 spans 12 amino acids. CDR3 in amino acids: CASSLVSDTQYF. CDR3 coding DNA: TGTGCCAGCAGCTTAGTGTCAGATACGCAGTATTTT.

The gene calls are TRBV28 and TRBJ2-7; 7 nucleotides agree with TRBD2. Germline trimming cut 8 bases from V and 0 bases from J; bases unmatched to any gene: 13. The V gene's germline CDR1 is MDHEN and CDR2 SYDVKM. The CDR3 contains 16 residues. CDR3 sequence reads: CASAFIVTSVSYEQYF. CDR3 sequence (DNA): TGTGCCAGCGCGTTTATAGTAACTAGCGTCTCCTACGAGCAGTACTTC. Full variable domain (missing parts from reference TRBV28 and TRBJ2-7): DVKVTQSSRYLVKRTGEKVFLECVQDMDHENMFWYRQDPGLGLRLIYFSYDVKMKEKGDIPEGYSVSREKKERFSLILESASTNQTSMYLCASAFIVTSVSYEQYFGPGTRLTVT.

The chain is built from TRBV29-1 and TRBJ1-2; possible D gene TRBD1, 6 bases. This CDR3 has 12 residues. Germline CDR1 reads SQVTM; CDR2 reads ANQGSEA. The V gene lost 7 bases and the J gene lost 8 bases, with 17 bases spanning the gap. CDR3 loop: CSAGGSFYGYTF. The CDR3 DNA reads TGCAGCGCCGGGGGCTCCTTTTACGGCTACACCTTC.

This chain connects TRBV14 to TRBJ2-7; no clear D gene. Trimming left V 4 bases short and J 6 bases short, with 10 bases between. CDR3 length: 12 residues. Per the germline V gene, CDR1 is SGHDN and CDR2 is FVKESK. CDR3 residues: CASSLGFLEQYF. CDR3 nucleotides: TGTGCCAGCAGCCTCGGATTCCTCGAGCAGTACTTC.

This sequence joins TRBV7-6 and TRBJ2-7; TRBD1 might be the D (5 bases). V was shortened by 4 bases and J by 6 bases, with 16 bases between the two germline ends. The CDR3 runs to 14 residues. Germline CDR1 SGHVS, CDR2 FNYEAQ. The CDR3 spells CASSSNAVGAEQYF. As DNA, the CDR3 is TGTGCCAGCAGCTCAAACGCCGTAGGGGCCGAGCAGTACTTC.

This clone was counted between two and nine times. V gene TRBV5-6 combines with J gene TRBJ2-7, with a weak D call TRBD1 (6 bases). In germline, CDR1 is SGHDT, CDR2 YYEEEE. With 1 base removed from V and 2 bases from J, the gap between germline ends came to 7 bases. The CDR3 length is 13 residues. DNA for the CDR3: TGTGCCAGCAGCTTGCCAGGGGCCTACGAGCAGTACTTC. This encodes CASSLPGAYEQYF.

By sample share, this clone is large. The CDR3 DNA follows: TGTGCCAGCAGCTTATCTGACGACAGTAGCAATCAGCCCCAGCATTTT. This translates into CASSLSDDSSNQPQHF. This sequence joins TRBV7-8 and TRBJ1-5; TRBD1 is a possible D gene (5 bases). V was trimmed by 2 bases and J by 0 bases, leaving 11 bases between them. The CDR3 is made up of 16 amino acids. Germline lookup yields CDR1 SGHVS and CDR2 FQNEAQ.